This TCR beta chain stems from a study of T-cell reconstitution after alpha-beta-depleted transplantation in children. During its preparation, the TCRbeta library received unique molecular identifiers. Each CDR3 protein is one row after TCRdb ran MiXCR on the PCR reads. This sample has fewer than 350,000 distinct CDR3 sequences; less than 9.5% occur once, and the top ten carry approximately 9.1%. This clonotype was counted between two and nine times. The antigen is not known. General study findings and limits: T-cell numbers and diversity, one year after transplant, stemmed largely from T cells that were newly produced.

CDR1 is MNHEY and CDR2 is SMNVEV in the germline V gene (reference sequence). CDR3 length equals 14 residues. V was shortened by 3 bases and J by 3 bases, with 12 bases between the two germline ends. The chain uses TRBV27 and TRBJ2-7, with D uncertain. The receptor was derived from a female patient aged 2-15 years who had a stem cell transplant for Fanconi anemia, so the T cells may come from the graft donor. Sequences were derived from peripheral blood, sampled 360 days after TCRalphabeta/CD19-depleted stem cell transplant. The CDR3 region is CASSFGPWGYEQYV. The CDR3 nucleotides read TGTGCCAGCAGTTTCGGACCGTGGGGCTACGAGCAGTACGTC.